What follows are 30 T cell receptor beta chains derived from one specimen sequenced in a study of blood T cell repertoires in COVID-19. The assay was immunoSEQ multiplex PCR, and TCRdb's table has in-frame clones only and misses some. In the table there are 19,000 or so clones, over 75% of which are singletons. Sample: peripheral blood. These receptors all stem from a human donor in a cohort sampled during active COVID-19.

The V call is TRBV10-2, the J call TRBJ2-2; D not resolved. Germline V gene lookup returns CDR1 WSHSY and CDR2 SAAADI. This CDR3 has 15 residues. Trimming stripped 7 bases from V and 2 bases from J, with 14 bases between. CDR3 in amino acids: CASKIGGRNTGELFF. CDR3 DNA sequence: TGCGCCAGCAAGATCGGCGGTCGTAACACCGGGGAGCTGTTTTTT.

The chain recombines TRBV24-1 with TRBJ2-2; 7 bases line up with TRBD1. The CDR3 sequence is 17 residues long. V was clipped by 0 bases and J by 4 bases; unmatched bases: 7. Germline lookup yields CDR1 KGHDR and CDR2 SFDVKD. DNA for the CDR3: TGTGCCACCAGTGATTTGGGAGGACAGGACATCACCGGGGAGCTGTTTTTT. It is translated as CATSDLGGQDITGELFF.

The chain has TRBV24-1 and TRBJ2-3; D is perhaps TRBD1 (6 bases). The CDR3 contains 17 residues. V was shortened by 3 bases and J by 4 bases, with 19 bases between the two germline ends. From germline, CDR1 is KGHDR and CDR2 SFDVKD. CDR3 sequence reads: CATSDRGQIEGADTQYF. CDR3 nucleotide sequence: TGTGCCACCAGTGATCGAGGACAGATCGAAGGGGCAGATACGCAGTATTTT.

V gene TRBV6-6 combines with J gene TRBJ1-4, with 11 bases lining up with TRBD1. The CDR3 consists of 16 residues. Per germline, CDR1 MNHNY and CDR2 SVGAGI (reference sequence). After removal of 5 bases from V and 7 bases from J, the junction contained 9 bases not matched to a gene. CDR3 bases: TGTGCCAGCAGTCCACACCCGGGACAGGGGGGTGAAAAACTGTTTTTT. The encoded protein is CASSPHPGQGGEKLFF.

J is TRBJ2-5 and V is TRBV7-9, with a possible D match to TRBD2 (7 bases). V dropped 4 bases and J dropped 5 bases, with 20 bases sitting between them. Germline V CDR1 and CDR2: SEHNR, FQNEAQ (reference sequence). CDR3 size: 16 residues. CDR3 in amino acids: CASSYLWGGTRETQYF. The CDR3 nucleotides are TGTGCCAGCAGCTACTTGTGGGGGGGGACAAGGGAGACCCAGTACTTC.

The chain has TRBV7-2 and TRBJ1-2; 8 nucleotides align to TRBD1. The length of the CDR3 is 15 residues. Trimming cost V 5 bases and J 8 bases; bases outside gene matches: 13. CDR1 is SGHTA, CDR2 FQGNSA, per germline. The CDR3 nucleotides read TGTGCCAGCAGCCACAAGACAGGGGCGCTCGGCGGCTACACCTTC. It encodes CASSHKTGALGGYTF.

This clone showed up just a few times. J is TRBJ1-4 and V is TRBV19, with D maybe TRBD1 (6 bases). The CDR3 is made up of 14 amino acids. The V end was cut by 6 bases, the J end by 7 bases, with 15 bases between. The germline gives CDR1 LNHDA, CDR2 SQIVND (reference sequence). DNA for the CDR3: TGTGCCAGTAGCACGCGGGGGCTTGGTGAAAAACTGTTTTTT. Protein sequence: CASSTRGLGEKLFF.

The V gene is TRBV19, the J gene TRBJ1-5, with D possibly TRBD1 on 5 matching bases. The CDR3 runs to 13 residues. Trimming left V 9 bases short and J 3 bases short, with 12 bases between. In germline, CDR1 is LNHDA, CDR2 SQIVND (reference sequence). CDR3 residues: CASLGGSNQPQHF. CDR3 bases: TGTGCCAGCCTTGGGGGGTCCAATCAGCCCCAGCATTTT.

This clone was found a few times. The chain joins TRBV4-2 to TRBJ2-7; D not certain. Germline CDR1 and CDR2: LGHNA and YNFKEQ. Between the trimmed V and J ends, which lost 3 bases and 6 bases, there was a span of 9 bases. The CDR3 is 12 residues long. The DNA of the CDR3 is TGTGCCAGCAGCCAGTCAGGTCGCGAGCAGTACTTC. Its protein product is CASSQSGREQYF.

The genes are TRBV10-3 and TRBJ1-3; TRBD1 matches at 9 bases. Germline trimming cut 7 bases from V and 2 bases from J; bases unmatched to any gene: 6. The CDR3 extends over 15 amino acids. Germline CDR1 and CDR2: ENHRY and SYGVKD. CDR3 coding DNA: TGTGCCATCACCGGACAGGGGACACCTGGAAACACCATATATTTT. Its protein is CAITGQGTPGNTIYF.

This chain uses TRBV5-1 with TRBJ1-1, with D possibly TRBD1 on 6 matching bases. Germline V gene sequence: CDR1 SGHRS, CDR2 YFSETQ. The V end lost 4 bases, the J end lost 1 base, and 14 bases lay between the germline ends. The CDR3 has 15 amino acids. CDR3 DNA: TGCGCCAGCAGCCCCGGGGGGCGGACGAACACTGAAGCTTTCTTT. Protein product: CASSPGGRTNTEAFF.

The chain recombines TRBV21-1 with TRBJ1-2; the table's TRBD1 call for D was not verified on the DNA. TRBV21-1 represents a pseudogene. The CDR3 loop spans 14 amino acids. CDR3: CASSKDAGGYGYTF. The CDR3 region has the DNA TGTGCCAGCAGCAAAGACGCAGGGGGGTATGGCTACACCTTC.

V and J are TRBV9 and TRBJ2-7, with TRBD1 identical over 11 bases. Germline loops: CDR1 SGDLS, CDR2 YYNGEE. The CDR3 is 13 residues long. The trim removed 4 bases at V and 6 bases at J, leaving 3 bases unmatched. In DNA, the CDR3 is TGTGCCAGCAGCCCGGGACAGGGGGTCGAGCAGTACTTC. Its translation: CASSPGQGVEQYF.

The chain joins TRBV30 to TRBJ2-3, with TRBD2 matching over 8 bases. The length of the CDR3 is 14 residues. Germline CDR1 is GTSNPN and CDR2 is SVGIG (reference sequence). Trimming cost V 0 bases and J 1 base; bases outside gene matches: 0. The DNA for the CDR3 is TGTGCCTGGAGTGTGCGGGGGGGCACAGATACGCAGTATTTT. As protein: CAWSVRGGTDTQYF.

The genes are TRBV6-5 and TRBJ1-5; 7 nucleotides line up with TRBD1. V trimming: 6 bases; J trimming: 5 bases; junction bases outside the gene matches: 4. The CDR3 runs 13 residues. Per the germline V gene, CDR1 is MNHEY and CDR2 is SVGAGI. CDR3 nucleotides: TGTGCCAGCAGGACAGGGCTGGATCAGCCCCAGCATTTT. Translation: CASRTGLDQPQHF.

V is TRBV27 and J is TRBJ2-5; 10 nucleotides line up with TRBD2. CDR1 and CDR2 from the germline V gene are MNHEY and SMNVEV (reference sequence). J gave up 0 bases and V 4 bases, and 17 bases lay outside the gene matches. CDR3 size: 20 residues. The CDR3 bases are TGTGCCAGCAGTTCCCACTCGGGGATAGCGGGAGGCGTCTACCAAGAGACCCAGTACTTC. It specifies CASSSHSGIAGGVYQETQYF.

The rearrangement uses TRBV7-9 and TRBJ2-7; 9 bases line up with TRBD2. Trimming cost V 4 bases and J 2 bases; bases outside gene matches: 15. This CDR3 is built from 18 residues. Germline CDR1 reads SEHNR; CDR2 reads FQNEAQ (reference sequence). DNA for the CDR3: TGTGCCAGCAGCTCCCCATGGTCGACTAGCGGAGATCCCTACGAGCAGTACTTC. Translated: CASSSPWSTSGDPYEQYF. The full variable domain, in which reference TRBV7-9 and TRBJ2-7 provide the parts outside the CDR3, is DTGVSQNPRHKITKRGQNVTFRCDPISEHNRLYWYRQTLGQGPEFLTYFQNEAQLEKSRLLSDRFSAERPKGSFSTLEIQRTEQGDSAMYLCASSSPWSTSGDPYEQYFGPGTRLTVT.

V is TRBV30 and J is TRBJ2-4; D is perhaps TRBD2 (6 bases). This CDR3 has 15 residues. Trimming left V 6 bases short and J 0 bases short, with 15 bases between. The germline CDR1 and CDR2 sequences are GTSNPN and SVGIG (reference sequence). The CDR3 region has the DNA TGTGCCTGCAAGTCCGGGACTTTAGCCAAAAACATTCAGTACTTC. It codes for CACKSGTLAKNIQYF.

The chain has TRBV6-4 and TRBJ2-3; no clear D gene. The CDR3 spans 15 residues. Germline V gene lookup returns CDR1 MRHNA and CDR2 SNTAGT. V shed 1 base and J shed 2 bases, with 10 bases lying between them. This chain's CDR3 is CASSDFGVSTDTQYF. CDR3 bases: TGTGCCAGCAGTGACTTCGGAGTTTCCACAGATACGCAGTATTTT.

V gene TRBV5-5 combines with J gene TRBJ2-1; 7 bases agree with TRBD1. This CDR3 is 15 amino acids long. Germline CDR1 SGHKS, CDR2 YYEKEE (reference sequence). The J segment lost 2 bases and the V segment lost 4 bases, leaving 6 bases of the junction unmatched. Here the CDR3 DNA reads TGTGCCAGCAGCGTAACAGGGGTCCCCTACAATGAGCAGTTCTTC. This sequence encodes CASSVTGVPYNEQFF. Full variable domain (outside the CDR3, taken from reference TRBV5-5 and TRBJ2-1): DAGVTQSPTHLIKTRGQQVTLRCSPISGHKSVSWYQQVLGQGPQFIFQYYEKEERGRGNFPDRFSARQFPNYSSELNVNALLLGDSALYLCASSVTGVPYNEQFFGPGTRLTVL.

The chain is built from TRBV15 and TRBJ2-1; D is possibly TRBD2 (5 bases). The V gene's germline CDR1 is LNHNV and CDR2 YYDKDF (reference sequence). There are 15 residues in the CDR3. The germline V and J ends were trimmed by 0 bases and 4 bases, with 10 bases remaining between them. The CDR3 reads CATSRDSGIYNEQFF. CDR3 nucleotides: TGTGCCACCAGCAGAGATTCGGGGATTTACAATGAGCAGTTCTTC. Supplemented by reference TRBV15 and TRBJ2-1, the full variable domain reads DAMVIQNPRYQVTQFGKPVTLSCSQTLNHNVMYWYQQKSSQAPKLLFHYYDKDFNNEADTPDNFQSRRPNTSFCFLDIRSPGLGDTAMYLCATSRDSGIYNEQFFGPGTRLTVL.

The rearrangement joins TRBV7-2 to TRBJ1-1; D remains ambiguous. This CDR3 region has 15 residues. Germline CDR1 reads SGHTA; CDR2 reads FQGNSA. V was pared by 1 base and J by 0 bases, with 9 bases between. CDR3 sequence reads: CASSLGASMNTEAFF. In nucleotides, the CDR3 is TGTGCCAGCAGCTTAGGGGCCAGCATGAACACTGAAGCTTTCTTT.

The chain joins TRBV7-9 to TRBJ2-3; 9 nucleotides align to TRBD2. The CDR3 contains 16 residues. Looked up from germline, CDR1 is SEHNR and CDR2 is FQNEAQ (reference sequence). J was trimmed by 2 bases and V by 5 bases; bases with no gene match: 8. The CDR3 DNA reads as TGTGCCAGCAGCCCAGAGACTAGCGGCTTCACAGATACGCAGTATTTT. This sequence encodes CASSPETSGFTDTQYF.

The chain carries TRBV28 and TRBJ2-7, with D perhaps matching TRBD2 (5 bases). Germline assignment: CDR1 MDHEN and CDR2 SYDVKM. CDR3 length equals 14 residues. Trimming took off 2 bases at V and 3 bases at J, with 11 bases between the two ends. The CDR3 reads CASSLLVARYEQYF. CDR3 in DNA: TGTGCCAGCAGTTTACTGGTAGCGCGCTACGAGCAGTACTTC.

The chain has TRBV19 and TRBJ2-7; 8 bases agree with TRBD1. V lost 3 bases to trimming and J lost 3 bases; unmatched junction nucleotides: 1. This CDR3 spans 13 amino acids. Germline V gene lookup returns CDR1 LNHDA and CDR2 SQIVND (reference sequence). In DNA, the CDR3 is TGTGCCAGTAGTATCGGACAGGGCTACGAGCAGTACTTC. It translates to CASSIGQGYEQYF.

This clone was recorded a few times. The chain recombines TRBV29-1 with TRBJ1-5; the D gene is possibly TRBD1 (5 bases). Trimming removed 4 bases at V and 9 bases at J, with 13 bases between. The CDR3 sequence is 12 residues long. Germline CDR1 reads SQVTM; CDR2 reads ANQGSEA. The CDR3 region has the DNA TGCAGCGTTGGGACAAGCCTTGGGCCCCAGCATTTT. Translating it yields CSVGTSLGPQHF.

The chain couples TRBV12-3 or TRBV12-4 to TRBJ1-4; D is ambiguous. The CDR3 covers 12 residues. V lost 6 bases, J lost 8 bases, and 10 bases lay in between. CDR3 DNA sequence: TGTGCCAGCAGCCTAGAGAGGGAAAAACTGTTTTTT. It translates to CASSLEREKLFF.

This chain uses TRBV27 with TRBJ2-7; 9 bases match TRBD1. Germline CDR1 is MNHEY and CDR2 is SMNVEV (reference sequence). Trimming at V came to 6 bases and at J to 5 bases, leaving 11 bases not matched to a gene. The CDR3 covers 15 residues. The CDR3 region has the DNA TGTGCCAGCAGGGGAACCATGGACAGGGGAAACGAGCAGTACTTC. The encoded protein is CASRGTMDRGNEQYF.

This chain uses TRBV5-1 with TRBJ2-5; 8 bases are shared with TRBD1. V shed 2 bases, J shed 7 bases, and the junction held 16 bases outside the gene matches. Looked up from germline, CDR1 is SGHRS and CDR2 is YFSETQ. The CDR3 runs to 17 residues. CDR3 region: CASSLRTGSDPAGTQYF. DNA for the CDR3: TGCGCCAGCAGCTTAAGGACAGGGTCAGATCCCGCGGGGACCCAGTACTTC.

The J gene is TRBJ1-2, the V gene TRBV7-9, with D perhaps TRBD1 (5 bases). This CDR3 has 14 amino acids. Germline CDR1 is SEHNR and CDR2 is FQNEAQ (reference sequence). V lost 1 base and J 4 bases, leaving 10 bases between the germline ends. The CDR3 coding sequence is TGTGCCAGCAGCTTAGGGGGGGATCTCTATGGCTACACCTTC. This gives the protein CASSLGGDLYGYTF.